This TCR beta chain derives from a study of shared clonotypes between healthy human individuals. The germline gives CDR1 SQVTM, CDR2 ANQGSEA. The CDR3 runs 12 residues. V lost 7 bases, J lost 7 bases, and 13 bases lay in between. Method: immunoSEQ multiplex PCR; TCRdb's copy keeps in-frame clones and lacks some. The sample includes about 490,000 clones, 70% to 85% of them seen just once. The sequence was collected from a woman aged 40-49 years in good health. Some clones in this sample may be carry-over from other donors' samples. The rearrangement uses TRBV29-1 and TRBJ1-4; D is unclear. Sequences were obtained from PBMCs. CDR3 in DNA: TGCAGCGCTAGGTGGGCGGGTGAAAAACTGTTTTTT. Residues: CSARWAGEKLFF.